The TCR beta chain described here comes from a study of T cells expressing NK-cell markers. Study at large: The TCR beta repertoires were obtained from sorted CD3+CD56+NKG2C+, CD3+CD56+NKG2C- and CD3+CD56-NKG2C+ T cells. Seven sequenced donors out of eight were HCMV-seropositive, one seronegative.

Germline V lookup: CDR1 SEHNR, CDR2 FQNEAQ (reference sequence). The CDR3 has 12 residues. As to this clonotype: Antigen unknown.

Points from the study as a whole: These clonotypes also led the CD3+CD56-NKG2C+ fraction in four donors.

Production of TCR beta cDNA relied on 5'RACE template switching with UMIs. TCRdb reprocessed the 5' RACE reads and reports one entry per CDR3 protein, with no DNA. Recorded for this sample: around 380,000 distinct CDR3 sequences. V usage is TRBV7-9 and J usage is TRBJ2-3. This clonotype originated in a woman aged 50 to 60 in good health. Specimen: blood T cells: a sorted CD56 or NKG2C T cell subset, CD4+ or CD8+ T cells, or bulk PBMC T cells (not recorded which). The CDR3 here is CASRANADTQYF.